These 5 T cell receptor beta chains came from one sample sequenced in a study of CD8+CD57+ T cells in acquired aplastic anemia. Patients picked for sequencing had shown CD8+CD57+ cell expansion detected by flow cytometry. Genomic DNA served as template for TCR beta VDJ and CDR3 profiling. Each CDR3 protein is one row after TCRdb ran MiXCR on the reads. The sample lists roughly 150,000 distinct CDR3 sequences, 40% to 50% occurring once. Sequenced material: sorted CD4+, CD8+, or CD8+CD57+ T cells (not recorded which) from PBMCs. Receptor source: a human donor with aplastic anemia.

This clonotype was counted ten times or more. Here the CDR3 DNA reads TGTGCCAGCAGCTTCGACGGAAGTTCTAATGAAAAACTGTTTTTT. Its translation: CASSFDGSSNEKLFF. The rearrangement links TRBV7-9 to TRBJ1-4; D not resolved. CDR1 and CDR2 from the germline V gene are SEHNR and FQNEAQ (reference sequence). V gave up 3 bases and J gave up 3 bases, with 11 bases separating them. CDR3 size: 15 residues.

In its sample, this clonotype was seen many times. The rearrangement uses TRBV7-6 and TRBJ2-7; either TRBD1 or TRBD2 may fit D (5 bases each). CDR3 length equals 17 residues. CDR1 and CDR2 (germline): SGHVS, FNYEAQ. V dropped 5 bases and J dropped 2 bases, with 22 bases sitting between them. The CDR3 loop reads CASSPNMGVVRTYEQYF. CDR3 DNA sequence: TGTGCCAGCAGCCCGAACATGGGGGTGGTAAGGACCTACGAGCAGTACTTC.

This clonotype was seen at least ten times. The chain links TRBV10-3 to TRBJ1-2; TRBD1 agrees at 8 bases. Looked up from germline, CDR1 is ENHRY and CDR2 is SYGVKD. V was clipped by 6 bases and J by 6 bases; unmatched bases: 6. The CDR3 covers 13 residues. CDR3 DNA: TGTGCCATCAGGCCGGACAGGGAAGATGGCTACACCTTC. Its translation is CAIRPDREDGYTF.

This clonotype has a handful of counts. The chain links TRBV7-4 to TRBJ2-5; 8 bases align to TRBD2. Per the germline V gene, CDR1 is SGHVT and CDR2 is SQSDAQ. J lost 5 bases, V lost 4 bases, and 0 bases had no gene match. The CDR3 has 12 residues. The CDR3 here is CASSSGGETQYF. CDR3 coding DNA: TGTGCCAGCAGCTCGGGGGGGGAGACCCAGTACTTC.

Concerning this clonotype itself: This may arise from a read error, as a much more abundant clone is one base away. In DNA form, the CDR3 reads TGTGCCAGCAGCGGTCAGGGGGCGCGTTCTGAAGCTTTCTTT. This encodes CASSGQGARSEAFF. The chain recombines TRBV9 with TRBJ1-1; 8 bases fit TRBD1. Germline loops: CDR1 SGDLS, CDR2 YYNGEE. The V segment lost 3 bases and the J segment 6 bases; nucleotides outside the gene matches: 7. The CDR3 has 14 residues.